A single T cell receptor (beta chain) is shown here with its context. In the same sample, other DNA sequences code for this CDR3. The protocol was immunoSEQ multiplex PCR, while the TCRdb copy is restricted to in-frame clones and leaves out a portion. The sample has about 55,000 clones, more than 70% seen once. This sample stems from a study of OX40 agonist ivuxolimab in advanced cancers. Trimming left V 2 bases short and J 3 bases short, with 4 bases between. The CDR3 is 13 residues long. Germline assignment: CDR1 SGHTA and CDR2 FQGTGA. This rearrangement joins TRBV7-3 to TRBJ1-4, with D hard to call. The TCR sequence derives from an adult with an advanced solid tumor such as melanoma, head and neck, liver or kidney cancer. The sequencing here drew on CD4+ or CD8+ T cells sorted from blood, taken in a trial of the OX40 agonist ivuxolimab. The CDR3 coding sequence is TGTGCCAGCAGCTTAGGCCCTAATGAAAAACTGTTTTTT. It specifies CASSLGPNEKLFF.